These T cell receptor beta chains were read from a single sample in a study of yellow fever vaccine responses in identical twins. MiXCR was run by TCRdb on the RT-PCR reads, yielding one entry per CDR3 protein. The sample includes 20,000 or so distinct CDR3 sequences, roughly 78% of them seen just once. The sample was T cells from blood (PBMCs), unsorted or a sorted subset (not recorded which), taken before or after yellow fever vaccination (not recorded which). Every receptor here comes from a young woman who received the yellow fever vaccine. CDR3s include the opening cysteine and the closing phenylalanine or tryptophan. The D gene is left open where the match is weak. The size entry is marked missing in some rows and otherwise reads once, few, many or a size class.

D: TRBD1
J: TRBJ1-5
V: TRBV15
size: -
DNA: TGTGCCACCAAACCGGGACAGTCGAAAGAGCCCCAGCATTTT
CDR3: CATKPGQSKEPQHF

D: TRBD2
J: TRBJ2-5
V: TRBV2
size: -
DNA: TGTGCCAGCAGTCCACTAGCGGGCCTCCAAGAGACCCAGTACTTC
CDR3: CASSPLAGLQETQYF

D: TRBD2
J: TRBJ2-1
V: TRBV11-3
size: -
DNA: TGTGCCAGCAGCGCCCCGGGACTAGCGGGAGGGCTGGGTGAGCAGTTCTTC
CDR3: CASSAPGLAGGLGEQFF

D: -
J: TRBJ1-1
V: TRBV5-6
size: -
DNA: TGTGCCAGCAGCCCTGTTTATATGAACACTGAAGCTTTCTTT
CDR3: CASSPVYMNTEAFF

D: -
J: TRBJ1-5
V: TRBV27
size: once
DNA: TGTGCCAGCAGTCAGACAGGTCAGCCCCAGCATTTT
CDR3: CASSQTGQPQHF

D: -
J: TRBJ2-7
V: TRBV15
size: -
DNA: TGTGCCACCAGCAGAGAGGGAGTCTCTTACGAGCAGTACTTC
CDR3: CATSREGVSYEQYF

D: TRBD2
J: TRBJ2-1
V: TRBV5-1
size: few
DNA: TGCGCCAGCAGCTTGGCCAGGACTAGCGTGTGGGATGAGCAGTTCTTC
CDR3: CASSLARTSVWDEQFF

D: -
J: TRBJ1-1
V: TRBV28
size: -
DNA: TGTGCCAGCAGTTTGGACGGGAACACTGAAGCTTTCTTT
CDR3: CASSLDGNTEAFF

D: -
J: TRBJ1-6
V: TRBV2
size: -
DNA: TGTGCCAGCAGTCTCCTTTTAGTCGGAAAGTCAACTAATTCACCCCTCCACTTT
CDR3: CASSLLLVGKSTNSPLHF

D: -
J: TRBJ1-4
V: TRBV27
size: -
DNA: TGTGCCAGCAGTCCAGGATGGGCAACTAATGAAAAACTGTTTTTT
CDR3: CASSPGWATNEKLFF

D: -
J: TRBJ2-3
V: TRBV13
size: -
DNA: TGTGCCAGCTCCCCGCGGGGAGGAGATACGCAGTATTTT
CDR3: CASSPRGGDTQYF

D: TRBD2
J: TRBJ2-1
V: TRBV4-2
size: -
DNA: TGTGCCAGCAGCCAATCTAGCGGGAGCATGAATGAGCAGTTCTTC
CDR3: CASSQSSGSMNEQFF

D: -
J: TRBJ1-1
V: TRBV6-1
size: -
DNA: TGTGCCAGCAGTGTGGAGGGATGGAACACTGAAGCTTTCTTT
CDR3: CASSVEGWNTEAFF

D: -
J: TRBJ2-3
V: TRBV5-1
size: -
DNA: TGCGCCAGCAGCTCGAAGGGACTCCCCACAGATACGCAGTATTTT
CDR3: CASSSKGLPTDTQYF

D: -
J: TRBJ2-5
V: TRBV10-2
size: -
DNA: TGCGCCAGCAGTGAGTGGGGTCCCAAAGAGACCCAGTACTTC
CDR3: CASSEWGPKETQYF

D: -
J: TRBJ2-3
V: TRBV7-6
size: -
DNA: TGTGCCAGCAGCCCAGACCGCCCCACAGATACGCAGTATTTT
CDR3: CASSPDRPTDTQYF

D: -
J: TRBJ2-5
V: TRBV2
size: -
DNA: TGTGCCAGCAGTGAATCCACTAGTAGGCAAGAGACCCAGTACTTC
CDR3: CASSESTSRQETQYF

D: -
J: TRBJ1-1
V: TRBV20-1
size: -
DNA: TGCAGTGAAACTTTGAACACTGAAGCTTTCTTT
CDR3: CSETLNTEAFF